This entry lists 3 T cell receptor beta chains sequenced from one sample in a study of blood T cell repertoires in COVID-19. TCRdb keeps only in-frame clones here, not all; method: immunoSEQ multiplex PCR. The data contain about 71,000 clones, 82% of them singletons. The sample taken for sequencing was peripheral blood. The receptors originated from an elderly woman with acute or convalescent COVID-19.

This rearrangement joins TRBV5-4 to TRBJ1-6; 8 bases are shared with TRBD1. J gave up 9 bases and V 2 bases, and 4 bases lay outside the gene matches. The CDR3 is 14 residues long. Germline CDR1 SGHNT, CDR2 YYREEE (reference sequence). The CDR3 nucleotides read TGTGCCAGCAGCTTCGACAGGGGAGGTTCACCCCTCCACTTT. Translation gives CASSFDRGGSPLHF.

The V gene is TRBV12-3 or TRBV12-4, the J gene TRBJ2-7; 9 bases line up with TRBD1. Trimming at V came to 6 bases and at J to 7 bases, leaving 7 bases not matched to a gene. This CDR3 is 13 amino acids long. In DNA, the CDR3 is TGTGCCAGCAGGTCACAGGGGGCGCGGGAGCAGTACTTC. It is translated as CASRSQGAREQYF.

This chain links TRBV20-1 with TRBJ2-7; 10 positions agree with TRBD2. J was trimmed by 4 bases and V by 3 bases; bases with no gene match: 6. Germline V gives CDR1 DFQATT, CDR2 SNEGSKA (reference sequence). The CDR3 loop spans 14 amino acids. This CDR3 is CSASVRTSGYEQYF. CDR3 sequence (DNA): TGCAGTGCTAGTGTCCGGACTAGCGGATACGAGCAGTACTTC.